Listed below are T cell receptor beta chains from one sample, sequenced in a study of T cell repertoires in cytomegalovirus infection. In TCRdb, the reads were re-called with MiXCR into one record per CDR3 protein. The sample has around 230,000 distinct CDR3 sequences; approximately 7% are singletons. Sequencing input: PBMCs. These receptors were collected from a human donor in good health (CMV status not recorded). Some clones in this sample may be carry-over from other donors' samples. Both conserved end residues are part of each CDR3. Fields, in order: V gene, clone size, CDR3 protein. Only part of the rows carry a size: once, few, many, or a class if the clone is expanded.

v_gene: TRBV20-1; abundance: many; CDR3aa: CSALYTGELFF
v_gene: TRBV13; abundance: few; CDR3aa: CASSARTSGGASYEQYF
v_gene: TRBV15; abundance: many; CDR3aa: CATSSPLGTSGGRYNEQFF
v_gene: TRBV25-1; abundance: many; CDR3aa: CASRGFRGSSYNEQFF
v_gene: TRBV30; abundance: -; CDR3aa: CAWSVRKQSNTEAFF
v_gene: TRBV18; abundance: few; CDR3aa: CASSPWTNQPQHF
v_gene: TRBV23-1; abundance: few; CDR3aa: CASSHGHRGEGAGELFF
v_gene: TRBV19; abundance: many; CDR3aa: CASSVTGSGANVLTF
v_gene: TRBV27; abundance: many; CDR3aa: CASSLPSGGRGTGELFF
v_gene: TRBV20-1; abundance: -; CDR3aa: CSASSGGGIYGYTF
v_gene: TRBV7-8; abundance: many; CDR3aa: CASSLFAGIGEQYF
v_gene: TRBV28; abundance: many; CDR3aa: CASSLRRPGDLRRSEQFF
v_gene: TRBV24-1; abundance: few; CDR3aa: CATSDPGQGITEAFF
v_gene: TRBV7-2; abundance: many; CDR3aa: CAAAAERDSPLHF
v_gene: TRBV6-2/TRBV6-3; abundance: many; CDR3aa: CASRQGYGYTF
v_gene: TRBV10-3; abundance: -; CDR3aa: CAISEWDGGDQPQHF
v_gene: TRBV20-1; abundance: many; CDR3aa: CSAKIAGYQETQYF
v_gene: TRBV7-6; abundance: -; CDR3aa: CASSLEWGTGGFLHF
v_gene: TRBV20-1; abundance: many; CDR3aa: CSARTVYNTEAFF
v_gene: TRBV27; abundance: -; CDR3aa: CASSSGGWGNEKLFF
v_gene: TRBV15; abundance: many; CDR3aa: CATSRPLGGYTEAFF
v_gene: TRBV19; abundance: few; CDR3aa: CASSVRSDYEQYF
v_gene: TRBV20-1; abundance: few; CDR3aa: CSAIYREETQYF
v_gene: TRBV7-2; abundance: many; CDR3aa: CASSAYVAGGQFYEQYF
v_gene: TRBV20-1; abundance: many; CDR3aa: CSASDRASEAFF
v_gene: TRBV7-2; abundance: many; CDR3aa: CASSLGVGYGYTF
v_gene: TRBV7-8; abundance: many; CDR3aa: CASSLNPTGPLMNTEAFF
v_gene: TRBV14; abundance: few; CDR3aa: CASSTGQGYTEAFF
v_gene: TRBV28; abundance: many; CDR3aa: CASSLWDYEQYF